Detailed here is one T cell receptor beta chain. Its antigen is currently unknown. Doses given second, at about 4 or about 12 weeks, were pooled. The data were obtained in a study of T cell responses to AZD1222 COVID-19 vaccine. General study results and limits: Spike-specific TCR repertoires showed rising breadth and depth after two AZD1222 doses. Females made up more of the donors, who were largely white British, and clonal diversity may have come out too low.

CDR1 KGHSH and CDR2 LQKENI come from the germline V gene. The V gene lost 2 bases and the J gene lost 4 bases, with 12 bases spanning the gap. The CDR3 consists of 15 residues. Profiling relied on immunoSEQ multiplex PCR, and the TCRdb table lists in-frame clones only, not all of them. The repertoire holds 150,000 to 190,000 clones, with 80% to 90% as singletons. The receptor was isolated from an adult who received the AZD1222 COVID-19 vaccine. This material consisted of peripheral blood, taken 28 days after the second AZD1222 dose. The chain recombines TRBV18 with TRBJ1-3; D remains unclear. CDR3 sequence reads: CASSPVDTAGNTIYF. The DNA of the CDR3 is TGTGCCAGCTCACCAGTTGACACCGCCGGAAACACCATATATTTT.